These 31 T cell receptor beta chains share one sample of origin, sequenced in a study of blood T cell repertoires in COVID-19. TCRdb's table, derived via immunoSEQ multiplex PCR, lists solely in-frame clones and lacks some. The sample yields roughly 280,000 clones, about 88% seen once. Sequencing was performed on PBMCs or T cells enriched from blood (not recorded which). These receptors originate from a woman between 45 and 65 years old who had recovered from COVID-19.

The genes are TRBV28 and TRBJ1-4; D gene unclear. This CDR3 is 18 amino acids long. In germline, CDR1 is MDHEN, CDR2 SYDVKM. V was cut by 1 base and J by 4 bases, with 19 bases left in between. In DNA form, the CDR3 reads TGTGCCAGCAGTTTATACGCCCCTGCTGGGCGAAATAATGAAAAACTGTTTTTT. Its protein is CASSLYAPAGRNNEKLFF.

This chain joins TRBV19 and TRBJ2-7; D not resolved. Germline CDR1 is LNHDA and CDR2 is SQIVND (reference sequence). V dropped 3 bases and J dropped 6 bases, with 12 bases sitting between them. The length of the CDR3 is 13 residues. The CDR3 DNA reads as TGTGCCAGTAGTATTGTCTCGTTTCGCGAGCAGTACTTC. Amino acid sequence: CASSIVSFREQYF.

CDR3 in amino acids: CASSRSGQNYEQYF. Written as DNA, the CDR3 is TGTGCCAGCAGCCGCTCGGGACAGAACTACGAGCAGTACTTC. V usage is TRBV7-2 and J usage is TRBJ2-7, with TRBD1 matching over 7 bases. The V gene end was trimmed by 5 bases and the J gene end by 3 bases; junction bases not matched to a gene: 7. From germline, CDR1 is SGHTA and CDR2 FQGNSA. This CDR3 comprises 14 residues.

The chain couples TRBV6-5 to TRBJ2-2; D may be TRBD2 (5 bases). Trimming removed 10 bases at V and 6 bases at J, with 18 bases between. The CDR3 is 14 residues long. The V gene's germline CDR1 is MNHEY and CDR2 SVGAGI. Here the CDR3 DNA reads TGTGCCACCTCAAGCGACGGGGTTGCCGGGGAGCTGTTTTTT. This sequence encodes CATSSDGVAGELFF.

This clone showed up just once. The chain combines TRBV28 with TRBJ1-1, with a weak D call TRBD1 (5 bases). With 5 bases removed from V and 7 bases from J, the gap between germline ends came to 20 bases. The CDR3 extends over 15 amino acids. Germline V gene data show CDR1 as MDHEN and CDR2 as SYDVKM. This CDR3 is CASSPGGAGVDEAFF. The DNA for the CDR3 is TGTGCCAGCAGTCCCGGTGGGGCTGGCGTCGATGAAGCTTTCTTT.

This chain joins TRBV28 and TRBJ1-5; the match to TRBD1 covers 8 bases. Per the germline V gene, CDR1 is MDHEN and CDR2 is SYDVKM. The V segment lost 6 bases and the J segment 6 bases; nucleotides outside the gene matches: 13. The CDR3 runs 16 residues. The CDR3 loop is CASRTNRQGIGQPQHF. CDR3 nucleotides: TGTGCCAGCAGAACCAACCGACAGGGGATCGGTCAGCCCCAGCATTTT.

The chain has TRBV2 and TRBJ2-5, with 9 bases matching TRBD2. V trimming: 9 bases; J trimming: 4 bases; junction bases outside the gene matches: 6. Germline V CDR1 and CDR2: SNHLY, FYNNEI. The CDR3 length is 13 residues. The CDR3 loop reads CASSLLAGETQYF. In DNA, the CDR3 is TGTGCCAGTAGCTTACTAGCGGGAGAGACCCAGTACTTC.

The chain combines TRBV6-1 with TRBJ2-7; 8 bases agree with TRBD2. V was clipped by 7 bases and J by 4 bases; unmatched bases: 9. The CDR3 consists of 14 residues. CDR1 and CDR2 from the germline V gene are MNHNS and SASEGT. CDR3: CASKTAGVAYEQYF. Written as DNA, the CDR3 is TGTGCCAGCAAAACAGCGGGAGTAGCTTACGAGCAGTACTTC.

Only one count was recorded for this clone. The chain links TRBV6-5 to TRBJ1-1; D might be TRBD1 (6 bases). Per germline, CDR1 MNHEY and CDR2 SVGAGI. CDR3 length equals 12 residues. Trimming removed 10 bases from V and 1 base from J, with 10 bases in between. As DNA, the CDR3 is TGTGCCATCACGACAGGGAACACTGAAGCTTTCTTT. The encoded protein is CAITTGNTEAFF.

The chain couples TRBV29-1 to TRBJ2-7; 9 positions match TRBD2. Germline CDR1 reads SQVTM; CDR2 reads ANQGSEA. Unmatched junction bases numbered 4, after V lost 4 bases and J lost 0 bases. This CDR3 is 14 amino acids long. Here the CDR3 reads CSVAASGDSYEQYF. DNA for the CDR3: TGCAGCGTTGCGGCTAGCGGGGACTCCTACGAGCAGTACTTC.

The rearrangement links TRBV7-2 to TRBJ1-4, with unresolved D. CDR1 is SGHTA, CDR2 FQGNSA, per germline. This CDR3 has 15 amino acids. V lost 2 bases, J lost 4 bases, and 11 bases lay in between. In nucleotides, the CDR3 is TGTGCCAGCAGCTTAACCGCTAGCGGTAATGAAAAACTGTTTTTT. Translation: CASSLTASGNEKLFF. The whole variable domain, filled in from reference TRBV7-2 and TRBJ1-4, reads GAGVSQSPSNKVTEKGKDVELRCDPISGHTALYWYRQSLGQGLEFLIYFQGNSAPDKSGLPSDRFSAERTGGSVSTLTIQRTQQEDSAVYLCASSLTASGNEKLFFGSGTQLSVL.

This clone was picked up one time. The chain combines TRBV28 with TRBJ2-1; no reliable D call. CDR3 length: 17 amino acids. Germline V lookup: CDR1 MDHEN, CDR2 SYDVKM. Trimming took 1 base from V and 0 from J, leaving 13 bases between them. In DNA form, the CDR3 reads TGTGCCAGCAGTTTATATCCCTCATCGAGCTCCTACAATGAGCAGTTCTTC. Translation: CASSLYPSSSSYNEQFF.

This chain uses TRBV7-2 with TRBJ2-3; TRBD1 agrees at 7 bases. CDR1 SGHTA and CDR2 FQGNSA come from the germline V gene. The junction had 1 base not matched to a gene; V was cut back by 1 base and J by 0 bases. The CDR3 sequence is 15 residues long. CDR3 sequence reads: CASSLDRGSTDTQYF. CDR3 bases: TGTGCCAGCAGCTTAGACAGGGGAAGCACAGATACGCAGTATTTT.

The chain recombines TRBV27 with TRBJ2-7; D remains ambiguous. Germline CDR1 reads MNHEY; CDR2 reads SMNVEV (reference sequence). Trimming took 5 bases from V and 0 from J, leaving 14 bases between them. This CDR3 is built from 15 residues. In nucleotides, the CDR3 is TGTGCCAGCAGTCCGAAAAATAGAAACTCCTACGAGCAGTACTTC. Translated: CASSPKNRNSYEQYF.

This clone was observed once. This rearrangement joins TRBV7-6 to TRBJ2-5; possibly TRBD2 for D (5 bases). The CDR3 runs 15 residues. V was pared by 4 bases and J by 4 bases, with 16 bases between. The V gene's germline CDR1 is SGHVS and CDR2 FNYEAQ. DNA of the CDR3: TGTGCCAGCAGCTGGAGAGGGCAGTGGGGAGAGACCCAGTACTTC. Its translation: CASSWRGQWGETQYF.

J is TRBJ2-3 and V is TRBV9, with 15 bases aligning to TRBD2. Germline loops: CDR1 SGDLS, CDR2 YYNGEE. V shed 3 bases, J shed 8 bases, and the junction held 7 bases outside the gene matches. CDR3 length: 16 amino acids. This CDR3 reads CASSDQTGLAGGTQYF. The CDR3 DNA reads as TGTGCCAGCAGCGATCAGACGGGACTAGCGGGAGGTACGCAGTATTTT. The variable domain in full, with the rest retrieved from reference TRBV9 and TRBJ2-3, is DSGVTQTPKHLITATGQRVTLRCSPRSGDLSVYWYQQSLDQGLQFLIQYYNGEERAKGNILERFSAQQFPDLHSELNLSSLELGDSALYFCASSDQTGLAGGTQYFGPGTRLTVL.

This clone was counted a single time. This rearrangement joins TRBV28 to TRBJ1-5; 9 positions agree with TRBD1. The CDR3 sequence is 16 residues long. The V gene's germline CDR1 is MDHEN and CDR2 SYDVKM. V shed 2 bases, J shed 7 bases, and the junction held 9 bases outside the gene matches. The CDR3 sequence is CASSLGGTGWLQPQHF. The CDR3 DNA is TGTGCCAGCAGTTTAGGAGGGACAGGGTGGTTACAGCCCCAGCATTTT.

V is TRBV7-3 and J is TRBJ2-3, with D perhaps matching TRBD2 (5 bases). This CDR3 has 15 amino acids. With 4 bases removed from V and 6 bases from J, the gap between germline ends came to 17 bases. The germline gives CDR1 SGHTA, CDR2 FQGTGA. As DNA, the CDR3 is TGTGCCAGCAGCTACCCGGGGTCCAAGACGGATACGCAGTATTTT. Residues: CASSYPGSKTDTQYF.

The V call is TRBV30, the J call TRBJ2-1; a possible D gene is TRBD1 (5 bases). Germline values: CDR1 GTSNPN, CDR2 SVGIG (reference sequence). The CDR3 is made up of 13 amino acids. Trimming took 1 base from V and 8 from J, leaving 12 bases between them. CDR3 in DNA: TGTGCCTGGAGTGGGGGCCTAAGGGATGAGCAGTTCTTC. Translation: CAWSGGLRDEQFF.

This clone has just a few counts. This sequence joins TRBV5-6 and TRBJ1-5, with D possibly TRBD1 on 5 matching bases. The CDR3 consists of 14 residues. Germline V gene lookup returns CDR1 SGHDT and CDR2 YYEEEE. V was cut by 0 bases and J by 7 bases, with 11 bases left in between. The CDR3 nucleotides read TGTGCCAGCAGCTTGGCCGGGGGATGGCAGCCCCAGCATTTT. Amino acids: CASSLAGGWQPQHF.

V gene TRBV7-9 combines with J gene TRBJ2-4; 7 nucleotides align to TRBD2. The germline V gene has CDR1 SEHNR and CDR2 FQNEAQ (reference sequence). The CDR3 is 15 residues long. Trimming removed 3 bases from V and 8 bases from J; junction bases left unmatched: 10. CDR3 bases: TGTGCCAGCAGCTTGGAAGGAAGTGGGGGGGACATTCAGTACTTC. It yields the protein CASSLEGSGGDIQYF.

This chain connects TRBV9 to TRBJ2-2, with D tentatively TRBD2 (5 bases). V was pared by 3 bases and J by 1 base, with 13 bases between. From germline, CDR1 is SGDLS and CDR2 YYNGEE. The CDR3 runs 16 residues. This chain's CDR3 is CASSALDSLNTGELFF. DNA of the CDR3: TGTGCCAGCAGCGCGCTGGACTCCTTGAACACCGGGGAGCTGTTTTTT. The variable domain in full, with the rest retrieved from reference TRBV9 and TRBJ2-2, is DSGVTQTPKHLITATGQRVTLRCSPRSGDLSVYWYQQSLDQGLQFLIQYYNGEERAKGNILERFSAQQFPDLHSELNLSSLELGDSALYFCASSALDSLNTGELFFGEGSRLTVL.

V is TRBV5-1 and J is TRBJ2-1; 11 bases line up with TRBD2. The CDR3 extends over 15 amino acids. The germline gives CDR1 SGHRS, CDR2 YFSETQ. V shed 3 bases, J shed 6 bases, and the junction held 5 bases outside the gene matches. The CDR3 protein is CASSSLAGAPNEQFF. DNA of the CDR3: TGCGCCAGCAGCTCACTAGCGGGAGCCCCCAATGAGCAGTTCTTC.

The gene calls are TRBV4-2 and TRBJ1-6; D is unclear. V dropped 3 bases and J dropped 10 bases, with 13 bases sitting between them. CDR1 and CDR2 (germline): LGHNA, YNFKEQ. The length of the CDR3 is 14 residues. DNA for the CDR3: TGTGCCAGCAGCCAGCCCGGGTTATCGTCACCCCTCCACTTT. This sequence encodes CASSQPGLSSPLHF.

The chain joins TRBV6-2 or TRBV6-3 to TRBJ1-4, with D unresolved. The CDR3 spans 14 residues. V lost 5 bases to trimming and J lost 0 bases, with 7 bases between them. From germline, CDR1 is MNHEY and CDR2 SVGEGT. The CDR3 nucleotides read TGTGCCAGCAGTCTCCCGGCAACTAATGAAAAACTGTTTTTT. This translates into CASSLPATNEKLFF.

This chain connects TRBV19 to TRBJ2-3; D gene ambiguous. V was clipped by 4 bases and J by 3 bases, with 17 bases between them. The germline CDR1 and CDR2 sequences are LNHDA and SQIVND (reference sequence). The CDR3 extends over 16 amino acids. The CDR3 sequence is CASSSSWVGRTDTQYF. The CDR3 DNA reads as TGTGCCAGTAGTAGTAGCTGGGTAGGAAGAACAGATACGCAGTATTTT. Variable domain in full (rest from reference TRBV19 and TRBJ2-3): DGGITQSPKYLFRKEGQNVTLSCEQNLNHDAMYWYRQDPGQGLRLIYYSQIVNDFQKGDIAEGYSVSREKKESFPLTVTSAQKNPTAFYLCASSSSWVGRTDTQYFGPGTRLTVL.

J is TRBJ1-1 and V is TRBV28; 7 positions match TRBD1. Germline V gene data show CDR1 as MDHEN and CDR2 as SYDVKM. The V and J ends lost 7 bases and 6 bases, in that order; junction bases with no gene match: 17. There are 16 residues in the CDR3. The CDR3 here is CASIRDPGQSRPEAFF. CDR3 nucleotides: TGTGCCAGCATCAGAGATCCGGGACAGTCAAGGCCTGAAGCTTTCTTT.

V and J are TRBV3-1 (or the pseudogene TRBV3-2) and TRBJ1-1, with a possible D match to TRBD1 (5 bases). V was shortened by 0 bases and J by 9 bases, with 17 bases between the two germline ends. Germline-derived CDR1 and CDR2 are LGHDT and YNNKEL (reference sequence). The CDR3 consists of 15 residues. CDR3 in DNA: TGTGCCAGCAGCCAAGATCCGGGGGGTATCGGTAAAGCTTTCTTT. It is translated as CASSQDPGGIGKAFF.

This clone was counted between two and nine times. The chain joins TRBV6-5 to TRBJ1-2, with a possible D match to TRBD1 (5 bases). V lost 8 bases and J lost 0, with 7 bases in between. CDR3 size: 12 residues. Germline CDR1 reads MNHEY; CDR2 reads SVGAGI. In DNA form, the CDR3 reads TGTGCCAGCGGGGCCGCTAACTATGGCTACACCTTC. Amino acid sequence: CASGAANYGYTF.

The chain couples TRBV28 to TRBJ2-7; D is ambiguous. Trimming pared 2 bases from V and 1 base from J, leaving 18 bases between. The CDR3 runs to 17 residues. Germline CDR1 and CDR2: MDHEN and SYDVKM. CDR3 nucleotide sequence: TGTGCCAGCAGTTTAGAGCCACTCCAACCCTCATCCTACGAGCAGTACTTC. This gives the protein CASSLEPLQPSSYEQYF.

This clone came up once. The rearrangement uses TRBV10-3 and TRBJ1-2; D is unresolved. The CDR3 contains 12 residues. V was cut by 6 bases and J by 8 bases, with 13 bases left in between. The germline V gene encodes CDR1 ENHRY and CDR2 SYGVKD. The CDR3, as DNA: TGTGCCATCAGCGCAAACAGAGACGGCTACACCTTC. This translates into CAISANRDGYTF.